A selection of T cell receptor beta chains follows, all from one sample in a study of PD-1 blockade in classical Hodgkin lymphoma. The assay was immunoSEQ multiplex PCR, and TCRdb's table has in-frame clones only and misses some. Of 110,000 or so clones listed, about 89% were seen once; the top ten hold 20%. The material sequenced was peripheral blood mononuclear cells (PBMCs), taken before the second cycle of nivolumab. All receptors come from a human donor with classical Hodgkin lymphoma. The CDR3 runs from the conserved cysteine through the conserved F or W. D genes are given only for firm matches. Rows give clone size only sometimes, using once, few, many, or a class for an expanded clone.

clone_size j_call v_call d_call cdr3_aa cdr3_nt
- TRBJ1-2 TRBV7-2 TRBD1 CASSLLGTGAGYTF TGTGCCAGCAGCTTACTCGGGACAGGGGCGGGCTACACCTTC
once TRBJ2-7 TRBV7-6 TRBD2 CASSLEGGLNEQYF TGTGCCAGCAGCTTAGAGGGAGGGTTAAACGAGCAGTACTTC
few TRBJ1-5 TRBV28 - CASSAGTHQHF TGTGCCAGCAGTGCCGGGACACACCAGCATTTT
- TRBJ2-2 TRBV29-1 - CSVERKGTGELFF TGCAGCGTTGAACGTAAGGGGACCGGGGAGCTGTTTTTT
- TRBJ2-5 TRBV10-2 TRBD2 CASSGIAGVYQETQYF TGCGCCAGCAGTGGAATAGCGGGAGTGTACCAAGAGACCCAGTACTTC
- TRBJ2-5 TRBV7-2 - CASSFYEETQYF TGTGCCAGCAGCTTTTACGAAGAGACCCAGTACTTC
- TRBJ2-1 TRBV27 TRBD2 CASSLAGGFLEQFF TGTGCCAGCAGTTTAGCGGGAGGGTTTCTAGAGCAGTTCTTC
- TRBJ2-1 TRBV6-1 TRBD2 CAGTSGRANEQFF TGTGCCGGTACTAGCGGGAGGGCCAATGAGCAGTTCTTC
- TRBJ1-2 TRBV19 TRBD1 CASSAQGADGYTF TGTGCCAGTAGTGCACAGGGGGCGGACGGCTACACCTTC
- TRBJ2-7 TRBV2 TRBD1 CASSGAGTGGKNEQYF TGTGCCAGCAGTGGGGCCGGGACAGGGGGCAAGAACGAGCAGTACTTC
- TRBJ2-5 TRBV18 - CASSPGLQETQYF TGTGCCAGCTCACCCGGACTGCAAGAGACCCAGTACTTC
- TRBJ1-4 TRBV15 - CATSRDRDEKLFF TGTGCCACCAGCAGAGATCGGGATGAAAAACTGTTTTTT
- TRBJ1-3 TRBV6-5 - CASSSQGPGNTIYF TGTGCCAGCAGTTCACAGGGTCCAGGAAACACCATATATTTT
- TRBJ2-7 TRBV6-1 - CASSAQGQQYF TGTGCCAGCAGTGCCCAGGGGCAGCAGTACTTC
- TRBJ2-2 TRBV4-3 - CASSQGAYTGELFF TGCGCCAGCAGCCAGGGGGCTTACACCGGGGAGCTGTTTTTT
medium-sized TRBJ2-6 TRBV30 - CAWSTGTGANVLTF TGTGCCTGGTCTACAGGGACTGGGGCCAACGTCCTGACTTTC
- TRBJ1-2 TRBV6-5 TRBD1 CASSSPGQTYGYTF TGTGCCAGCAGTTCCCCGGGACAGACCTATGGCTACACCTTC
- TRBJ2-7 TRBV30 TRBD2 CAWSAGGLADRTYEQYF TGTGCCTGGAGTGCCGGGGGACTAGCGGACCGCACCTACGAGCAGTACTTC
few TRBJ1-4 TRBV15 - CATSTLGQGSATNEKLFF TGTGCCACCAGCACCCTGGGGCAGGGGAGTGCAACTAATGAAAAACTGTTTTTT
- TRBJ1-5 TRBV10-3 TRBD1 CATSGTGDNQPQHF TGTGCCACCTCCGGGACAGGAGACAATCAGCCCCAGCATTTT
- TRBJ2-1 TRBV7-2 TRBD2 CASSAGLAGGNEQFF TGTGCCAGCAGCGCCGGACTAGCGGGAGGCAATGAGCAGTTCTTC